The 14 T cell receptor beta chains below were found in one sample sequenced in a study of T cells after yellow fever vaccination. TCRdb called the 5' RACE reads again in MiXCR, with one record for every CDR3 protein. The sample contains approximately 300,000 distinct CDR3 sequences, about 9.5% of which appear only once. Sequenced material: PBMCs, taken on the day of the first yellow fever vaccination. The receptors here all came from a man between 18 and 29 years old who received the YFV17D yellow fever vaccine.

The CDR3 DNA reads TGCGCCAGCAGCCCAGCACCGACAGGGGTCAACACTGAAGCTTTCTTT. Translating it yields CASSPAPTGVNTEAFF. The chain uses TRBV5-1 and TRBJ1-1, with 8 bases matching TRBD1. J lost 2 bases, V lost 4 bases, and 10 bases had no gene match. CDR1 and CDR2 (germline): SGHRS, YFSETQ. The CDR3 sequence is 16 residues long.

V is TRBV3-1 and J is TRBJ1-2; a possible D gene is TRBD1 (5 bases). The CDR3 contains 13 residues. Germline-derived CDR1 and CDR2 are LGHDT and YNNKEL (reference sequence). Trimming cost V 6 bases and J 6 bases, with 14 bases left between them. The CDR3 reads CASRNSGANGYTF. DNA of the CDR3: TGTGCCAGCAGAAATAGTGGGGCGAATGGCTACACCTTC.

The chain employs TRBV4-3 and TRBJ2-5; 15 bases are shared with TRBD2. The CDR3 is made up of 20 amino acids. After removal of 1 base from V and 3 bases from J, the junction contained 12 bases not matched to a gene. Germline CDR1 is LGHNA and CDR2 is YSLEER. CDR3: CASSQVPPGLAGGPEETQYF. The CDR3 coding sequence is TGCGCCAGCAGCCAAGTTCCACCGGGACTAGCGGGGGGTCCCGAAGAGACCCAGTACTTC.

The rearrangement joins TRBV2 to TRBJ2-2; TRBD2 is a possible D gene (6 bases). V lost 6 bases, J lost 6 bases, and 17 bases lay in between. CDR1 and CDR2 from the germline V gene are SNHLY and FYNNEI. The CDR3 has 15 residues. DNA for the CDR3: TGTGCCAGCAGGGAACAACTAGCAACCGCCGGGGAGCTGTTTTTT. It yields the protein CASREQLATAGELFF.

This clonotype was seen once. This may come from a read error, since a much larger clone is one base off. V gene TRBV7-8 combines with J gene TRBJ2-1, with D possibly being TRBD1 (6 bases). The CDR3 consists of 16 residues. The V gene's germline CDR1 is SGHVS and CDR2 FQNEAQ. The DNA for the CDR3 is TGTACCAGCAGCCCTGACAGGCTTGCCCAATACAATGAGCAGTTCTTC. This gives the protein CTSSPDRLAQYNEQFF.

The chain employs TRBV4-1 and TRBJ1-3, with D possibly being TRBD1 (5 bases). Per the germline V gene, CDR1 is MGHRA and CDR2 is YSYEKL. Trimming removed 5 bases from V and 3 bases from J, with 20 bases in between. This CDR3 contains 17 residues. In DNA form, the CDR3 reads TGCGCCAGCAGCTTATCGCCTCCAGGGACTTATGGAAACACCATATATTTT. Translated: CASSLSPPGTYGNTIYF.

The sample holds many counts of this clonotype. The chain couples TRBV7-8 to TRBJ2-1; 8 bases line up with TRBD1. Germline values: CDR1 SGHVS, CDR2 FQNEAQ. This CDR3 contains 15 residues. V dropped 5 bases and J dropped 4; count of bases not matched to a gene: 7. CDR3 in amino acids: CASSLQGARYNEQFF. The CDR3, as DNA: TGTGCCAGCAGCCTTCAGGGGGCGCGGTACAATGAGCAGTTCTTC.

This clonotype was counted ten times or more. This CDR3 is CASSWRESTDTQYF. The CDR3 coding sequence is TGTGCCAGCAGTTGGAGGGAGAGCACAGATACGCAGTATTTT. This rearrangement joins TRBV12-3 or TRBV12-4 to TRBJ2-3; possibly TRBD2 for D (6 bases). Trimming took off 4 bases at V and 0 bases at J, with 8 bases between the two ends. The CDR3 runs to 14 residues.

The chain couples TRBV7-2 to TRBJ2-5, with D perhaps TRBD1 or TRBD2 (5 bases each). CDR3 length: 13 residues. Germline values: CDR1 SGHTA, CDR2 FQGNSA. Trimming cost V 5 bases and J 5 bases, with 12 bases left between them. Here the CDR3 reads CASSAGASETQYF. The CDR3 DNA is TGTGCCAGCAGCGCCGGGGCGAGCGAGACCCAGTACTTC.

There are many counts of this clonotype. The rearrangement links TRBV11-2 to TRBJ2-3, with 11 bases lining up with TRBD2. This CDR3 has 15 residues. CDR1 and CDR2 (germline): SGHAT, FQNNGV. Unmatched junction bases numbered 4, after V lost 5 bases and J lost 3 bases. The CDR3 protein is CASSLAGGLTDTQYF. The CDR3 DNA follows: TGTGCCAGCAGCCTAGCGGGGGGCCTAACAGATACGCAGTATTTT.

This chain links TRBV12-3 or TRBV12-4 with TRBJ2-1; 9 positions agree with TRBD2. The CDR3 spans 12 residues. V was clipped by 8 bases and J by 9 bases; unmatched bases: 5. The DNA of the CDR3 is TGTGCCAGCCGGCTAGCGGGGACTGAGCAGTTCTTC. Its translation: CASRLAGTEQFF.

The chain carries TRBV5-1 and TRBJ2-1, with unresolved D. This CDR3 comprises 14 residues. Trimming stripped 1 base from V and 7 bases from J, with 12 bases between. CDR1 is SGHRS and CDR2 is YFSETQ in the germline V gene. CDR3 loop: CASSLHGQKNEQFF. CDR3 coding DNA: TGCGCCAGCAGCTTGCACGGTCAAAAAAATGAGCAGTTCTTC.

CDR3 in amino acids: CAISPGGSYEQYF. As DNA, the CDR3 is TGTGCCATCAGTCCGGGGGGGAGTTACGAGCAGTACTTC. J is TRBJ2-7 and V is TRBV10-3; TRBD2 aligns across 8 bases. V shed 5 bases and J 4 bases; nucleotides not matched to a gene: 4. The V gene's germline CDR1 is ENHRY and CDR2 SYGVKD. CDR3 length: 13 amino acids.

The rearrangement joins TRBV7-2 to TRBJ2-1; 10 nucleotides agree with TRBD2. The CDR3 totals 15 residues. Germline loops: CDR1 SGHTA, CDR2 FQGNSA. Trimming removed 6 bases from V and 8 bases from J; junction bases left unmatched: 10. CDR3 amino acids: CASRPGLAAWDEQFF. In nucleotides, the CDR3 is TGTGCCAGCAGACCAGGACTAGCGGCTTGGGATGAGCAGTTCTTC.